What follows describes a single T cell receptor beta chain. Its target is unknown. Assay used: immunoSEQ multiplex PCR; TCRdb lists only in-frame clones, some missing. The table records 150,000 to 200,000 clones, around 81% of them present only once. The donors were members of the validation cohort, which comprised about 120 subjects and was separate from the first cohort of fewer than 700 subjects. V lost 3 bases to trimming and J lost 1 base, with 8 bases between them. CDR1 is SNHLY, CDR2 FYNNEI, per germline. CDR3 length equals 14 residues. The data derive from a study of cytomegalovirus exposure and HLA in healthy donors. Study as a whole: The approximately 710 first-cohort repertoires and the 95 to 150 validation repertoires shared the same platform, a later analysis reported. Study-level findings and limits: Most TCR sequences were seen very rarely across donors, but some public TCRs occurred in many.

Specimen: PBMCs. This sequence was found in a man aged 30 to 45 in good health and CMV-seropositive. V gene TRBV2 combines with J gene TRBJ2-3, with D maybe TRBD2 (6 bases). The DNA of the CDR3 is TGTGCCAGCAGTGATCCGGGGGGCACAGATACGCAGTATTTT. Translating it yields CASSDPGGTDTQYF.